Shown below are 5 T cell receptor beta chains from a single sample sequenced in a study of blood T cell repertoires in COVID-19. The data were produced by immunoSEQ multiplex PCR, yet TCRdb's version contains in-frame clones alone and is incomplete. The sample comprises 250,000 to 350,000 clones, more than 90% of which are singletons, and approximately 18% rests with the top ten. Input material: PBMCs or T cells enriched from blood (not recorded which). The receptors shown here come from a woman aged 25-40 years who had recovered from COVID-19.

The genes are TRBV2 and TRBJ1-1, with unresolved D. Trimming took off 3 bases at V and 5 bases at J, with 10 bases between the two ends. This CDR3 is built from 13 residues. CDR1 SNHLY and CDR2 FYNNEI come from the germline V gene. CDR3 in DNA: TGTGCCAGCAGTGATGGGCTCAGGACTGAAGCTTTCTTT. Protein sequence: CASSDGLRTEAFF.

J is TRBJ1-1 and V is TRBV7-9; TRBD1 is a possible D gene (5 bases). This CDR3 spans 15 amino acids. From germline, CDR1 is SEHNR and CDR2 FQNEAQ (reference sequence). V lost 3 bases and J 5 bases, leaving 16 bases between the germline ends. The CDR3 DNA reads TGTGCCAGCAGCTTGGGCCCCGACAGCCTAACTGAAGCTTTCTTT. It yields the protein CASSLGPDSLTEAFF.

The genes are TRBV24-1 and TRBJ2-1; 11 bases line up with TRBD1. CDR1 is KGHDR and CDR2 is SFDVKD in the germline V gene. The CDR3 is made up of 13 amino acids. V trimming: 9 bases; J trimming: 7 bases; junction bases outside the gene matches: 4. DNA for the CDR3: TGTGCCACCTTCGGACAGGGGGCGAATGAGCAGTTCTTC. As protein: CATFGQGANEQFF.

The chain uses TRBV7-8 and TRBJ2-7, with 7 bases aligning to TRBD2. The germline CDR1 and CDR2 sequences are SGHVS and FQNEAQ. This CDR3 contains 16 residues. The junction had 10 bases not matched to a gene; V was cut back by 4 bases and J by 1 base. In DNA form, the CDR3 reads TGTGCCAGCAGCTCGCCGGGGGGATTAGTGTCCTACGAGCAGTACTTC. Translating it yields CASSSPGGLVSYEQYF.

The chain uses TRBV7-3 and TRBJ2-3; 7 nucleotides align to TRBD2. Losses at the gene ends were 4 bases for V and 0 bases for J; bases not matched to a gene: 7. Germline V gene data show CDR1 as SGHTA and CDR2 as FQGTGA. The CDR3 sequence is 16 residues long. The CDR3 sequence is CASSSRGLPSTDTQYF. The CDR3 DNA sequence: TGTGCCAGCAGCTCAAGGGGACTACCAAGCACAGATACGCAGTATTTT.